This T cell receptor (beta chain) was captured by sequencing in a study of T-cell reconstitution after alpha-beta-depleted transplantation in children. Germline trimming cut 0 bases from V and 5 bases from J; bases unmatched to any gene: 4. The CDR3 covers 16 residues. CDR1 and CDR2 from the germline V gene are DFQATT and SNEGSKA (reference sequence). Preparing the TCRbeta library involved the use of unique molecular identifiers. MiXCR, run by TCRdb on the PCR reads, gives a single entry per CDR3 protein. The sample yields 200,000 to 250,000 distinct CDR3 sequences, under 9.5% seen once. This clonotype was detected a few times.

The clonotype comes from a human donor who donated a stem cell graft to a child with acute lymphoblastic leukemia. The sample was PBMCs from the stem cell graft donor, taken from the stem cell graft. The chain employs TRBV20-1 and TRBJ2-2, with 12 bases that match TRBD2. The CDR3 is CSARELTSGGTGELFF. The DNA for the CDR3 is TGCAGTGCTAGAGAATTGACTAGCGGGGGAACCGGGGAGCTGTTTTTT.